Shown below are 10 T cell receptor beta chains from a single sample sequenced in a study of T cells after yellow fever vaccination (dated by TCRdb to about 2019). The sample's treatment or condition label, decoded: live attenuated yellow fever vaccine strain. Library construction relied on 5' RACE. Instrument used: Illumina NovaSeq 6000. TCRdb handled the public reads itself, with Q25 trimming in fastp and clone calling in MiXCR, and kept productive beta chains. Each CDR3 protein appears once, grouped with its most common genes and DNA. The sample data list a few hundred thousand distinct CDR3 sequences, and around 3.6% of these were observed just once. Roughly a quarter of the sample is taken by the ten largest. Here the sequenced sample was PBMCs, taken on the day of the yellow fever booster vaccination. All receptors derive from a man aged 18-30 years who received the YFV17D yellow fever vaccine.

This clonotype was counted many times. The chain joins TRBV7-9 to TRBJ2-4; D unclear. This CDR3 region has 14 residues. Germline assignment: CDR1 SEHNR and CDR2 FQNEAQ (reference sequence). V dropped 0 bases and J dropped 6 bases, with 9 bases sitting between them. DNA for the CDR3: TGTGCCAGCAGCTTAGCGGCCGGGCCAAACATTCAGTACTTC. Amino acids: CASSLAAGPNIQYF.

This clonotype was observed at least ten times. The J gene is TRBJ1-1, the V gene TRBV10-2; D not certain. The CDR3 totals 12 residues. V lost 3 bases and J lost 7, with 9 bases in between. The germline V gene encodes CDR1 WSHSY and CDR2 SAAADI. CDR3 DNA sequence: TGCGCCAGCAGTGAACTCGCGGTTGAAGCTTTCTTT. Translating gives CASSELAVEAFF.

In its sample, this clonotype was seen many times. The rearrangement joins TRBV9 to TRBJ1-3; D may be TRBD1 (6 bases). The CDR3 extends over 13 amino acids. Germline-derived CDR1 and CDR2 are SGDLS and YYNGEE. The V end lost 5 bases, the J end lost 4 bases, and 10 bases lay between the germline ends. CDR3 coding DNA: TGTGCCAGCAGATCAGGGGTAGGAAACACCATATATTTT. It codes for CASRSGVGNTIYF.

This clonotype was recorded at least ten times. J is TRBJ2-1 and V is TRBV7-9, with 8 bases that match TRBD1. The V segment lost 6 bases and the J segment 4 bases; nucleotides outside the gene matches: 11. CDR1 is SEHNR and CDR2 is FQNEAQ in the germline V gene (reference sequence). The CDR3 totals 16 residues. CDR3 sequence reads: CASRPTGTGWYNEQFF. The CDR3 region has the DNA TGTGCCAGCAGGCCTACCGGGACAGGCTGGTACAATGAGCAGTTCTTC.

This sequence joins TRBV5-1 and TRBJ2-7; 14 bases fit TRBD2. CDR3 size: 16 residues. Germline CDR1 reads SGHRS; CDR2 reads YFSETQ. V was clipped by 4 bases and J by 3 bases; unmatched bases: 6. CDR3 sequence reads: CASSMGLAGEIYEQYF. In nucleotides, the CDR3 is TGCGCCAGCAGCATGGGACTAGCGGGGGAAATCTACGAGCAGTACTTC. The full variable domain, in which reference TRBV5-1 and TRBJ2-7 provide the parts outside the CDR3, is KAGVTQTPRYLIKTRGQQVTLSCSPISGHRSVSWYQQTPGQGLQFLFEYFSETQRNKGNFPGRFSGRQFSNSRSEMNVSTLELGDSALYLCASSMGLAGEIYEQYFGPGTRLTVT.

This clonotype was detected many times. The gene calls are TRBV20-1 and TRBJ2-7, with 10 positions matching TRBD1. The CDR3 runs 14 residues. Germline trimming cut 5 bases from V and 6 bases from J; bases unmatched to any gene: 10. CDR1 is DFQATT, CDR2 SNEGSKA, per germline (reference sequence). CDR3 loop: CSALHGTGVGEQYF. The DNA for the CDR3 is TGCAGTGCTCTACATGGGACAGGGGTAGGCGAGCAGTACTTC.

V is TRBV5-1 and J is TRBJ2-7, with 7 bases that match TRBD2. After removal of 3 bases from V and 3 bases from J, the junction contained 24 bases not matched to a gene. CDR3 length: 20 amino acids. Germline loops: CDR1 SGHRS, CDR2 YFSETQ. As DNA, the CDR3 is TGCGCCAGCAGCTCCCCTCGGGTAATGGCGGGAGAGGGTTTGGGCTACGAGCAGTACTTC. Translating gives CASSSPRVMAGEGLGYEQYF.

This clonotype has ten or more counts. The V and J genes are TRBV7-3 and TRBJ2-1, with 8 bases that match TRBD2. Germline CDR1 is SGHTA and CDR2 is FQGTGA. V shed 5 bases and J 4 bases; nucleotides not matched to a gene: 7. The CDR3 loop spans 15 amino acids. In nucleotides, the CDR3 is TGTGCCAGCAGCCCAGGGGCTAGCGGGTACAATGAGCAGTTCTTC. Residues: CASSPGASGYNEQFF.

V is TRBV7-6 and J is TRBJ2-2, with 11 bases matching TRBD1. V shed 1 base and J 6 bases; nucleotides not matched to a gene: 1. This CDR3 region has 15 residues. Per the germline V gene, CDR1 is SGHVS and CDR2 is FNYEAQ. The CDR3 spells CASSLGTGGAGELFF. The DNA for the CDR3 is TGTGCCAGCAGCTTAGGGACAGGGGGCGCCGGGGAGCTGTTTTTT.

This clonotype came up many times. This sequence joins TRBV12-3 or TRBV12-4 and TRBJ2-3, with D perhaps matching TRBD1 or TRBD2 (5 bases each). This CDR3 region has 17 residues. V lost 4 bases and J 4 bases, leaving 21 bases between the germline ends. The CDR3 nucleotides read TGTGCCAGCAGTTACCCCGGGGCGGTAGTGTCCCCAGATACGCAGTATTTT. It translates to CASSYPGAVVSPDTQYF.